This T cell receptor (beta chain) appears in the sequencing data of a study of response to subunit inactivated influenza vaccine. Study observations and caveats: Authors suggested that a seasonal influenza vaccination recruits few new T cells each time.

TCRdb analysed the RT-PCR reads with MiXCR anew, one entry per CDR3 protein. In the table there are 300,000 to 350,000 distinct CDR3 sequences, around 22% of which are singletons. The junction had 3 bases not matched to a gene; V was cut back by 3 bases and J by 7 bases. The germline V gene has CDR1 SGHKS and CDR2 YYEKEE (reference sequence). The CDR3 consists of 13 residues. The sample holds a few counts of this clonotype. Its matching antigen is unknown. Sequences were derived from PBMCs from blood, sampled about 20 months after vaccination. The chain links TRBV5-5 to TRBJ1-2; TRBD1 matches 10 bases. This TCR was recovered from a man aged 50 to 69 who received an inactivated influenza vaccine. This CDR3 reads CASSSTGGGGYTF. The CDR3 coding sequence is TGTGCCAGCAGCTCGACAGGGGGCGGTGGCTACACCTTC.